This is a list of T cell receptor beta chains from one sample in a study of metastatic and nonmetastatic thyroid tumors. TCRdb re-clonotyped the PCR reads through MiXCR. The table shows about 19,000 clones, with approximately 24% occurring only once. The specimen was blood. The receptors come from a male donor with papillary thyroid cancer or a benign thyroid nodule (not recorded which). Some clones in this sample may be carry-over from other donors' samples. CDR3s include the opening cysteine and the closing phenylalanine or tryptophan. D genes are given only for firm matches. Only part of the rows carry a size: once, few, many, or a class if the clone is expanded.

>TRBV20-1|NA|15|NA|TRBJ2-5
CSARGTGFSFETQYF
TGCAGTGCTAGAGGCACGGGGTTCTCTTTCGAGACCCAGTACTTC
>TRBV30|medium-sized|13|NA|TRBJ2-5
CAWSVGLEETQYF
TGTGCCTGGAGTGTAGGCCTAGAGGAGACCCAGTACTTC
>TRBV19|NA|16|TRBD1|TRBJ1-1
CASRHTGVILNTEAFF
TGTGCCAGTAGGCACACAGGGGTTATTTTGAACACTGAAGCTTTCTTT
>TRBV20-1|NA|15|NA|TRBJ1-6
CSALVTGGTYSPLHF
TGCAGTGCTCTTGTGACAGGAGGTACGTATTCACCCCTCCACTTT
>TRBV20-1|NA|15|TRBD1|TRBJ2-7
CSARAGTARNYEQYF
TGCAGTGCTAGGGCCGGGACAGCTAGAAACTACGAGCAGTACTTC
>TRBV2|NA|14|TRBD1|TRBJ2-5
CASSLTGVLGTQYF
TGCGCCAGCAGCCTGACAGGGGTTCTAGGGACCCAGTACTTC
>TRBV30|NA|14|NA|TRBJ2-3
CAWSEQGGTNTQYF
TGTGCCTGGAGTGAGCAGGGTGGGACCAATACGCAGTATTTT
>TRBV12-3/TRBV12-4|few|15|TRBD1|TRBJ1-5
CASSSEQGAVQPQHF
TGTGCCAGCAGTTCCGAACAGGGGGCAGTTCAGCCCCAGCATTTT
>TRBV28|medium-sized|18|TRBD1|TRBJ2-7
CASSLDFWGDRSSYEQYF
TGTGCCAGCAGTTTAGATTTCTGGGGGGACAGGAGCTCCTACGAGCAGTACTTC
>TRBV11-3|NA|14|NA|TRBJ2-2
CASSPRQNTGELFF
TGTGCCAGCAGCCCCCGACAGAACACCGGGGAGCTGTTTTTT
>TRBV6-1|few|15|NA|TRBJ1-5
CASRGRTLAPGTQHF
TGTGCCAGCAGAGGTAGGACCTTAGCCCCGGGGACCCAGCATTTT
>TRBV18|many|13|NA|TRBJ1-2
CASSPGHSDGYTF
TGTGCCAGCTCACCAGGGCATTCGGATGGCTACACCTTC
>TRBV6-1|medium-sized|14|NA|TRBJ2-7
CASSSYGGSYEQYF
TGTGCCAGCAGTTCCTACGGGGGCTCCTACGAGCAGTACTTC
>TRBV7-6|many|15|TRBD1|TRBJ1-5
CASSPTGDRGEPQHF
TGTGCCAGCAGTCCGACGGGCGACAGGGGTGAGCCCCAGCATTTT
>TRBV6-2/TRBV6-3|many|15|TRBD2|TRBJ2-5
CASSYSISGGETQYF
TGTGCCAGCAGTTACTCGATCAGCGGGGGGGAGACCCAGTACTTC
>TRBV10-3|NA|15|NA|TRBJ2-1
CAISEDVRALGVQFF
TGTGCCATCAGTGAAGACGTGAGGGCCCTCGGTGTGCAGTTCTTC
>TRBV12-3/TRBV12-4|few|14|NA|TRBJ1-3
CASRIQGTGNTIYF
TGTGCCAGCAGGATCCAGGGGACTGGAAACACCATATATTTT
>TRBV19|few|12|NA|TRBJ1-2
CASSKQSYGHTF
TGTGCCAGTAGTAAGCAGTCCTATGGCCACACCTTC